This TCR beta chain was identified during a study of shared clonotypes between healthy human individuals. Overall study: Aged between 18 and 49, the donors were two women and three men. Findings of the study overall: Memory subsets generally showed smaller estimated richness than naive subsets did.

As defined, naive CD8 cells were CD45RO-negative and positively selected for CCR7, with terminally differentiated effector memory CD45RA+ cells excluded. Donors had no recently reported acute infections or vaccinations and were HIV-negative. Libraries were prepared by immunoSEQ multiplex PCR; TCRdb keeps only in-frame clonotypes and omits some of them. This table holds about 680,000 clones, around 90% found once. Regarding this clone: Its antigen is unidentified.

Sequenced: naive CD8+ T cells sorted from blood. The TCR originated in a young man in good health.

The DNA of the CDR3 is TGCGCCAGCAGCTTGGGACTCGGGACAGCTATGAACACTGAAGCTTTCTTT. Its translation is CASSLGLGTAMNTEAFF. The chain employs TRBV5-1 and TRBJ1-1; 7 positions agree with TRBD1. V lost 0 bases, J lost 0 bases, and 8 bases stayed unmatched. Germline values: CDR1 SGHRS, CDR2 YFSETQ. The CDR3 has 17 amino acids.